The T cell receptor beta chain described here comes from a study of blood T cell repertoires in COVID-19. Study context: Collection of acute and convalescent COVID-19 samples took place in the United States, Italy and Spain.

In the original workflow: For nucleated cells, counts were estimated from reference gene primer amplification. Sequencing was performed with immunoSEQ multiplex PCR; in TCRdb, only in-frame clones are kept and a portion is missing. That table is the source of V, J and clone size, and D and trimming were worked out from the DNA. The table has approximately 260,000 clones, 87% seen once. The sequence derives from a man aged 55 to 69 who had recovered from COVID-19. The material sequenced was peripheral blood.

CDR3 sequence (DNA): TGTGCCAGCCGGAGGGGGGGAGGTCAAGAGACCCAGTACTTC. Encoded protein: CASRRGGGQETQYF. The chain combines TRBV2 with TRBJ2-5; possible D gene TRBD2, 7 bases. V was clipped by 8 bases and J by 2 bases, with 15 bases between them. Germline V gene lookup returns CDR1 SNHLY and CDR2 FYNNEI. This CDR3 is built from 14 residues. The variable domain in full, with the rest retrieved from reference TRBV2 and TRBJ2-5, is EPEVTQTPSHQVTQMGQEVILRCVPISNHLYFYWYRQILGQKVEFLVSFYNNEISEKSEIFDDQFSVERPDGSNFTLKIRSTKLEDSAMYFCASRRGGGQETQYFGPGTRLLVL.